Presented here are 8 T cell receptor beta chains from one specimen sequenced in a study of metastatic and nonmetastatic thyroid tumors. Thyroid surgery was preceded by no treatment in any patient. TCRdb re-called clones from the PCR reads using MiXCR. Among roughly 6,100 clones listed, 34% were seen once. Sequences were obtained from adjacent normal tissue. Source of these receptors: a male donor with papillary thyroid cancer or a benign thyroid nodule (not recorded which). Some clones in this sample may be carry-over from other donors' samples.

This clone was observed a handful of times. The chain recombines TRBV25-1 with TRBJ2-7; possibly TRBD2 for D (6 bases). The CDR3 is 13 amino acids. Germline V gene data show CDR1 as MGHDK and CDR2 as SYGVNS. Trimming stripped 3 bases from V and 3 bases from J, with 9 bases between. In nucleotides, the CDR3 is TGTGCCAGCAGTGAGAATAGCGGCTACGAGCAGTACTTC. Encoded protein: CASSENSGYEQYF.

This clone was recorded a few times. This chain uses TRBV19 with TRBJ1-4, with unresolved D. The CDR3 spans 14 residues. With 5 bases removed from V and 7 bases from J, the gap between germline ends came to 14 bases. Looked up from germline, CDR1 is LNHDA and CDR2 is SQIVND (reference sequence). CDR3 sequence: CASSPPGFTEKLFF. CDR3 bases: TGTGCCAGTAGTCCCCCCGGGTTTACTGAAAAACTGTTTTTT.

This clone was counted between two and nine times. The V call is TRBV6-1, the J call TRBJ2-2, with D perhaps matching TRBD1 or TRBD2 (9 bases each). The CDR3 covers 16 residues. V was shortened by 7 bases and J by 3 bases, with 18 bases between the two germline ends. Looked up from germline, CDR1 is MNHNS and CDR2 is SASEGT. For the CDR3, the DNA is TGTGCCAGCAAACAGGGGGCGGGAGGGGACACCGGGGAGCTGTTTTTT. Translating it yields CASKQGAGGDTGELFF.

This clone turned up a few times. V usage is TRBV12-3 or TRBV12-4 and J usage is TRBJ2-2; 12 nucleotides agree with TRBD2. This CDR3 has 15 amino acids. Trimming at V came to 6 bases and at J to 6 bases, leaving 5 bases not matched to a gene. As DNA, the CDR3 is TGTGCCAGCAGACCTACTAGCGGGGGGCCCGGGGAGCTGTTTTTT. Its protein product is CASRPTSGGPGELFF.

By share, this clone ranks as medium-sized (0.01 to 0.1%). This sequence joins TRBV6-1 and TRBJ2-3, with a weak D call TRBD2 (6 bases). The germline gives CDR1 MNHNS, CDR2 SASEGT. This CDR3 is 15 amino acids long. CDR3: CLTRGLNSGLGTQYF. The CDR3 DNA reads TGTCTTACGAGGGGACTGAACTCGGGGTTGGGTACGCAGTATTTT.

V is TRBV28 and J is TRBJ1-1; D perhaps matches TRBD1 (5 bases). Trimming took 5 bases from V and 11 from J, leaving 21 bases between them. Looked up from germline, CDR1 is MDHEN and CDR2 is SYDVKM. This CDR3 comprises 14 residues. For the CDR3, the DNA is TGTGCCAGCAGTATCGGGGCCATACCCCTGGGGGCTTTCTTT. This codes for CASSIGAIPLGAFF.

This clone has only one observation. The J gene is TRBJ2-1, the V gene TRBV5-6, with 13 bases that match TRBD2. The germline V gene encodes CDR1 SGHDT and CDR2 YYEEEE. The CDR3 has 17 amino acids. V gave up 0 bases and J gave up 7 bases; unmatched junction bases: 7. The CDR3 loop reads CASSLERTSGGVNEQFF. The CDR3 DNA reads as TGTGCCAGCAGCTTGGAACGGACTAGCGGGGGTGTGAATGAGCAGTTCTTC.

J is TRBJ2-5 and V is TRBV25-1; the match to TRBD2 covers 9 bases. The CDR3 has 15 residues. The germline V gene has CDR1 MGHDK and CDR2 SYGVNS. Trimming removed 4 bases from V and 1 base from J; junction bases left unmatched: 4. Here the CDR3 reads CASSVPTSGQETQYF. CDR3 bases: TGTGCCAGCAGTGTACCGACTAGCGGCCAAGAGACCCAGTACTTC.